Following are 30 T cell receptor beta chains from one sample sequenced in a study of response to subunit inactivated influenza vaccine. TCRdb itself ran the RT-PCR reads through MiXCR, one entry per CDR3 protein. The sample has 530,000 or so distinct CDR3 sequences; less than 30% are singletons. Source: CD4+ T cells sorted from PBMCs, taken around 5 days after vaccination. The receptors derive from a man aged 45-65 years who received an inactivated influenza vaccine.

This clonotype was detected only a few times. The V gene is TRBV2, the J gene TRBJ1-1; 9 bases map to TRBD1. The CDR3 totals 14 residues. V was pared by 7 bases and J by 3 bases, with 6 bases of the junction left unmatched. Looked up from germline, CDR1 is SNHLY and CDR2 is FYNNEI. The CDR3 bases are TGTGCCAGCACCAGGGACAGGGCGTACACTGAAGCTTTCTTT. Translating gives CASTRDRAYTEAFF.

This clonotype has more than one count but fewer than ten. J is TRBJ2-1 and V is TRBV20-1, with D unresolved. CDR1 DFQATT and CDR2 SNEGSKA come from the germline V gene (reference sequence). The CDR3 has 15 residues. The V and J ends lost 1 base and 1 base respectively, with 11 bases between them. The CDR3 nucleotides read TGCAGTGCTAGAGTTGCACTAAAATCCTACAATGAGCAGTTCTTC. It encodes CSARVALKSYNEQFF.

This clonotype was found a few times. This chain joins TRBV27 and TRBJ2-3; D may be TRBD1 or TRBD2 (5 bases each). This CDR3 spans 15 amino acids. V lost 0 bases to trimming and J lost 0 bases, with 7 bases between them. Per the germline V gene, CDR1 is MNHEY and CDR2 is SMNVEV (reference sequence). CDR3 in amino acids: CASSLSRDSTDTQYF. The CDR3 region has the DNA TGTGCCAGCAGTTTATCGAGGGACAGCACAGATACGCAGTATTTT.

The chain combines TRBV7-9 with TRBJ2-7, with 8 bases matching TRBD1. Germline CDR1 SEHNR, CDR2 FQNEAQ (reference sequence). J was trimmed by 2 bases and V by 7 bases; bases with no gene match: 10. The CDR3 contains 15 residues. The CDR3 DNA reads TGTGCCAGCATCGAACGGACAGGGAACACCTACGAGCAGTACTTC. Translated, it gives CASIERTGNTYEQYF.

This clonotype occurred a few times. The chain links TRBV29-1 to TRBJ2-1; 11 nucleotides match TRBD2. Germline-derived CDR1 and CDR2 are SQVTM and ANQGSEA. CDR3 length: 17 amino acids. V shed 4 bases, J shed 7 bases, and the junction held 15 bases outside the gene matches. The CDR3, as DNA: TGCAGCGTTGGCGCGATAAGGACTAGCGGGTTAGGGAATGAGCAGTTCTTC. Its translation is CSVGAIRTSGLGNEQFF.

The chain carries TRBV12-3 or TRBV12-4 and TRBJ2-5, with 7 bases aligning to TRBD1. Trimming cost V 8 bases and J 6 bases; bases outside gene matches: 6. The CDR3 is 12 residues long. CDR3 loop: CASGSTGQTQYF. CDR3 coding DNA: TGTGCCAGCGGATCGACAGGGCAGACCCAGTACTTC.

This clonotype was seen a handful of times. J is TRBJ2-1 and V is TRBV7-3; maybe TRBD1 (5 bases). Germline V gives CDR1 SGHTA, CDR2 FQGTGA. Trimming cost V 2 bases and J 9 bases, with 11 bases left between them. This CDR3 is built from 13 residues. The CDR3 nucleotides read TGTGCCAGCAGCTTAGCCTCTAGGGGTGAGCAGTTCTTC. Translated, it gives CASSLASRGEQFF.

The rearrangement uses TRBV11-2 and TRBJ2-4; 13 nucleotides line up with TRBD2. CDR3 length: 18 amino acids. The junction had 7 bases not matched to a gene; V was cut back by 5 bases and J by 0 bases. Germline CDR1 is SGHAT and CDR2 is FQNNGV. The CDR3 DNA follows: TGTGCCAGCAGCCGACTAGCGGGGGGCCTCAAAGCCAAAAACATTCAGTACTTC. Translated, it gives CASSRLAGGLKAKNIQYF.

The V and J genes are TRBV4-3 and TRBJ2-1, with 11 bases fitting TRBD2. The CDR3 covers 18 residues. V lost 3 bases to trimming and J lost 7 bases; unmatched junction nucleotides: 14. Germline assignment: CDR1 LGHNA and CDR2 YSLEER. The DNA for the CDR3 is TGCGCCAGCAGCCACCGACTCTCCCCGACTAGCGGGGAAAATGAGCAGTTCTTC. This sequence encodes CASSHRLSPTSGENEQFF.

This chain joins TRBV5-1 and TRBJ2-3, with D possibly TRBD1 on 5 matching bases. CDR1 and CDR2 from the germline V gene are SGHRS and YFSETQ. The CDR3 length is 15 residues. V lost 2 bases, J lost 0 bases, and 10 bases lay in between. CDR3 in DNA: TGCGCCAGCAGCTTCCCCCAGGGAAGCACAGATACGCAGTATTTT. It codes for CASSFPQGSTDTQYF.

This clonotype was detected a few times. CDR3 region: CASSLRDFQETQYF. The CDR3 DNA reads as TGTGCCAGCAGTTTACGGGACTTCCAAGAGACCCAGTACTTC. The rearrangement joins TRBV12-3 or TRBV12-4 to TRBJ2-5; D is perhaps TRBD2 (6 bases). With 2 bases removed from V and 1 base from J, the gap between germline ends came to 8 bases. The CDR3 totals 14 residues.

This chain joins TRBV7-2 and TRBJ2-5; weak D call: TRBD2 (5 bases). CDR1 is SGHTA and CDR2 is FQGNSA in the germline V gene. The CDR3 has 13 residues. V lost 5 bases and J 4 bases, leaving 11 bases between the germline ends. The CDR3 region has the DNA TGTGCCAGCAGCCCCCGACTAAGAGAGACCCAGTACTTC. Its protein is CASSPRLRETQYF.

This chain links TRBV7-8 with TRBJ1-6; 7 bases line up with TRBD1. The CDR3 is made up of 16 amino acids. The germline CDR1 and CDR2 sequences are SGHVS and FQNEAQ. Losses at the gene ends were 4 bases for V and 3 bases for J; bases not matched to a gene: 6. The DNA for the CDR3 is TGTGCCAGCAGCTGGAATGGACAGGACTATAATTCACCCCTCCACTTT. As protein: CASSWNGQDYNSPLHF. The whole variable domain, remainder taken from reference TRBV7-8 and TRBJ1-6, is GAGVSQSPRYKVAKRGQDVALRCDPISGHVSLFWYQQALGQGPEFLTYFQNEAQLDKSGLPSDRFFAERPEGSVSTLKIQRTQQEDSAVYLCASSWNGQDYNSPLHFGNGTRLTVT.

The V and J genes are TRBV12-3 or TRBV12-4 and TRBJ2-3, with a weak D call TRBD1 (5 bases). This CDR3 has 14 residues. Trimming left V 5 bases short and J 1 base short, with 10 bases between. DNA for the CDR3: TGTGCCAGCAGTCCGGAACAGGGCACAGATACGCAGTATTTT. Its protein product is CASSPEQGTDTQYF.

This clonotype has more than one count but fewer than ten. J is TRBJ2-5 and V is TRBV18; 9 bases line up with TRBD1. The CDR3 has 16 residues. The V gene's germline CDR1 is KGHSH and CDR2 LQKENI. V lost 1 base to trimming and J lost 0 bases; unmatched junction nucleotides: 3. This CDR3 reads CASSPLQGAHQETQYF. The CDR3 bases are TGTGCCAGCTCACCACTACAGGGGGCGCACCAAGAGACCCAGTACTTC.

This clonotype was counted only a few times. The chain employs TRBV12-3 or TRBV12-4 and TRBJ1-5; tentatively, D is TRBD1 (5 bases). CDR3 length: 15 amino acids. Between the trimmed V and J ends, which lost 0 bases and 7 bases, there was a span of 13 bases. The CDR3 spells CASSLAPRGSQPQHF. The CDR3 DNA sequence: TGTGCCAGCAGTTTAGCCCCGAGGGGTTCCCAGCCCCAGCATTTT.

This chain uses TRBV20-1 with TRBJ2-1; D gene uncertain. Germline CDR1 reads DFQATT; CDR2 reads SNEGSKA (reference sequence). The CDR3 consists of 16 residues. V was pared by 1 base and J by 0 bases, with 13 bases between. CDR3 amino acids: CSARVIGLSSYNEQFF. DNA of the CDR3: TGCAGTGCTAGAGTAATAGGGCTAAGCTCCTACAATGAGCAGTTCTTC.

This clonotype was detected only a few times. The chain is built from TRBV5-6 and TRBJ2-2; weak D call: TRBD2 (6 bases). Trimming cost V 4 bases and J 7 bases, with 14 bases left between them. The CDR3 spans 14 residues. The germline V gene has CDR1 SGHDT and CDR2 YYEEEE. In DNA form, the CDR3 reads TGTGCCAGCAGCGGGGGGACTCGTTTCGGGGAGCTGTTTTTT. It encodes CASSGGTRFGELFF.

This clonotype was detected a few times. This chain links TRBV5-1 with TRBJ1-1; tentatively, D is TRBD1 (6 bases). From germline, CDR1 is SGHRS and CDR2 YFSETQ. Trimming left V 1 base short and J 1 base short, with 8 bases between. The CDR3 loop spans 14 amino acids. The CDR3 spells CASSLWGANTEAFF. For the CDR3, the DNA is TGCGCCAGCAGCTTGTGGGGGGCGAACACTGAAGCTTTCTTT.

This clonotype came up a few times. V gene TRBV20-1 combines with J gene TRBJ1-3; TRBD1 is a possible D gene (6 bases). Germline V gene data show CDR1 as DFQATT and CDR2 as SNEGSKA (reference sequence). Trimming pared 3 bases from V and 4 bases from J, leaving 10 bases between. This CDR3 region has 13 residues. As DNA, the CDR3 is TGCAGTGCTAGCGGGGGGCGGGGAAACACCATATATTTT. This codes for CSASGGRGNTIYF.

The J gene is TRBJ1-4, the V gene TRBV5-1, with D unresolved. This CDR3 has 14 amino acids. The ends were cut back, 2 bases at V and 0 bases at J, with 5 bases in the middle. The germline V gene encodes CDR1 SGHRS and CDR2 YFSETQ. The CDR3: CASSFGTTNEKLFF. The CDR3 DNA reads TGCGCCAGCAGCTTTGGAACAACTAATGAAAAACTGTTTTTT. Using reference TRBV5-1 and TRBJ1-4 for the parts outside the CDR3, the full variable domain is KAGVTQTPRYLIKTRGQQVTLSCSPISGHRSVSWYQQTPGQGLQFLFEYFSETQRNKGNFPGRFSGRQFSNSRSEMNVSTLELGDSALYLCASSFGTTNEKLFFGSGTQLSVL.

The chain carries TRBV5-1 and TRBJ1-2; D is uncertain. Trimming stripped 0 bases from V and 4 bases from J, with 10 bases between. The CDR3 totals 14 residues. Germline V gives CDR1 SGHRS, CDR2 YFSETQ. The CDR3 protein is CASSLDSQFYGYTF. CDR3 nucleotides: TGCGCCAGCAGCTTGGACAGCCAATTCTATGGCTACACCTTC.

V is TRBV20-1 and J is TRBJ2-7; no reliable D call. Germline CDR1 DFQATT, CDR2 SNEGSKA (reference sequence). The V gene lost 3 bases and the J gene lost 7 bases, with 16 bases spanning the gap. This CDR3 is 13 amino acids long. The CDR3 sequence is CSASDSVLGEQYF. CDR3 DNA: TGCAGTGCTAGTGACTCGGTCCTTGGAGAGCAGTACTTC.

The chain carries TRBV2 and TRBJ2-1; 7 bases are a match to TRBD1. The V and J ends lost 7 bases and 0 bases, in that order; junction bases with no gene match: 3. Germline V gene sequence: CDR1 SNHLY, CDR2 FYNNEI. The CDR3 runs to 14 residues. The CDR3 here is CASNRGSSYNEQFF. DNA for the CDR3: TGTGCCAGCAACAGGGGCAGCTCCTACAATGAGCAGTTCTTC.

This clonotype was seen repeatedly, ten times or more. The chain joins TRBV15 to TRBJ1-5, with D possibly being TRBD1 (6 bases). The ends were cut back, 3 bases at V and 1 base at J, with 10 bases in the middle. Germline lookup yields CDR1 LNHNV and CDR2 YYDKDF (reference sequence). CDR3 length: 15 amino acids. The CDR3: CATSRDGQSNQPQHF. Here the CDR3 DNA reads TGTGCCACCAGCAGGGATGGACAGAGCAATCAGCCCCAGCATTTT.

This rearrangement joins TRBV28 to TRBJ2-3, with 14 nucleotides matching TRBD2. V shed 5 bases and J 2 bases; nucleotides not matched to a gene: 12. CDR3 length equals 19 residues. Germline V gene lookup returns CDR1 MDHEN and CDR2 SYDVKM. CDR3 loop: CASSSTTGTSGSVTDTQYF. For the CDR3, the DNA is TGTGCCAGCAGTAGTACAACGGGGACTAGCGGGAGCGTCACAGATACGCAGTATTTT.

The chain joins TRBV10-3 to TRBJ2-2; perhaps D is TRBD1 or TRBD2 (5 bases each). Germline V gene lookup returns CDR1 ENHRY and CDR2 SYGVKD. Trimming took off 4 bases at V and 0 bases at J, with 9 bases between the two ends. The CDR3 loop spans 15 amino acids. This CDR3 is CAISAGTANTGELFF. The CDR3 DNA is TGTGCCATCAGTGCCGGGACGGCGAACACCGGGGAGCTGTTTTTT.

The rearrangement joins TRBV10-3 to TRBJ1-5, with 10 bases aligning to TRBD1. Germline lookup yields CDR1 ENHRY and CDR2 SYGVKD. The CDR3 totals 13 residues. With 9 bases clipped from V and 6 bases from J, the junction kept 5 bases outside the gene matches. CDR3: CAIGQGDRQPQHF. The CDR3 DNA reads TGTGCCATAGGACAGGGGGATCGTCAGCCCCAGCATTTT.

At least ten counts were recorded for this clonotype. The rearrangement uses TRBV20-1 and TRBJ1-1, with a weak D call TRBD1 (5 bases). Per the germline V gene, CDR1 is DFQATT and CDR2 is SNEGSKA (reference sequence). V was cut by 1 base and J by 4 bases, with 10 bases left in between. CDR3 size: 13 residues. The CDR3 sequence is CSARARRGTEAFF. DNA for the CDR3: TGCAGTGCTAGAGCCAGGAGGGGCACTGAAGCTTTCTTT.

V usage is TRBV10-3 and J usage is TRBJ2-5, with TRBD2 matching over 7 bases. J lost 2 bases, V lost 4 bases, and 7 bases had no gene match. CDR1 ENHRY and CDR2 SYGVKD come from the germline V gene. The CDR3 spans 15 residues. CDR3 amino acids: CAISGRGGTQETQYF. CDR3 DNA sequence: TGTGCCATCAGTGGCCGGGGAGGGACTCAAGAGACCCAGTACTTC.